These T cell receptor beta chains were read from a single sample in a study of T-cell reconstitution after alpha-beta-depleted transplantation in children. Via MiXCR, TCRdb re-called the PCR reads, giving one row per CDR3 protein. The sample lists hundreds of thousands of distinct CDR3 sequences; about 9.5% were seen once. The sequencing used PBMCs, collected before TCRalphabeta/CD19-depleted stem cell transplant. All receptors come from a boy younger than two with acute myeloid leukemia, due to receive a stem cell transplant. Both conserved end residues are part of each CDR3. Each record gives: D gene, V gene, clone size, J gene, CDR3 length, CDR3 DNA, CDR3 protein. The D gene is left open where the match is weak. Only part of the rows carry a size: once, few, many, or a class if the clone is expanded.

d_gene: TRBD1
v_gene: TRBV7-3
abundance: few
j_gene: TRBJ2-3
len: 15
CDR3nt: TGTGCCAGCAGCTTCAGGGGGCAGGGCACAGATACGCAGTATTTT
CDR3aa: CASSFRGQGTDTQYF

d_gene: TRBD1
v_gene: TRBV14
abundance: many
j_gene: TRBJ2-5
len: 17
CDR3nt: TGTGCCAGCAGCCAAGAGTTCCCGGGACAGCCCGCGGAGACCCAGTACTTC
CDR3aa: CASSQEFPGQPAETQYF

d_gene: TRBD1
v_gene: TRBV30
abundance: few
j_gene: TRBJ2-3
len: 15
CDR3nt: TGTGCCTGGATAATGGGACAGGGTTTGACAGATACGCAGTATTTT
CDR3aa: CAWIMGQGLTDTQYF

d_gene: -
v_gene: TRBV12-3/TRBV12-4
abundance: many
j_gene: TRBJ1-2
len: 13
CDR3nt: TGTGCCAGCTCCCGGACAGATCCCTATGGCTACACCTTC
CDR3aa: CASSRTDPYGYTF

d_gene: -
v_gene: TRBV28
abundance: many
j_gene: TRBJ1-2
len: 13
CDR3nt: TGTGCCAGCAGTTTGGACCAGGGGTACGGCTACACCTTC
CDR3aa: CASSLDQGYGYTF

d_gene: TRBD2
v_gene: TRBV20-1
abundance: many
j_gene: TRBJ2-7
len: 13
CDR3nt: TGCAGTGCTTGTCCTAGCGGTCGGTACGAGCAGTACTTC
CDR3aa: CSACPSGRYEQYF

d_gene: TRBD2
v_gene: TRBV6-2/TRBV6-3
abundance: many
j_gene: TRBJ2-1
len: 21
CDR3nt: TGTGCCAGCAGTTACCCCGGGACTAGCGGGAGGCGCTTGGTGTCCTACAATGAGCAGTTCTTC
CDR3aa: CASSYPGTSGRRLVSYNEQFF

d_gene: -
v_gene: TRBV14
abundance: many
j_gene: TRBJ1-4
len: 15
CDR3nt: TGTGCCAGCAGCCGACCGGCAGGGCGGAATGAAAAACTGTTTTTT
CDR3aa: CASSRPAGRNEKLFF

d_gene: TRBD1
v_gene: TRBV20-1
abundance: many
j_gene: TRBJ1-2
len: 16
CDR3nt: TGCAGTGCTAGATCCAGGGGGTGGACAGGGAGGTTTGGCTACACCTTC
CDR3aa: CSARSRGWTGRFGYTF

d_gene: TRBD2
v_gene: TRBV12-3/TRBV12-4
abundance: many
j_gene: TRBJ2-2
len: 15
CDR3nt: TGTGCCAGCAGGGTCAGCGGGAGGCCCACCGGGGAGCTGTTTTTT
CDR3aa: CASRVSGRPTGELFF

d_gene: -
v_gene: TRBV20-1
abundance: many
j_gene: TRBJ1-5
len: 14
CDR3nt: TGCAGTGCTAGAGATCCCAGAGGCAATCAGCCCCAGCATTTT
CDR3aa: CSARDPRGNQPQHF

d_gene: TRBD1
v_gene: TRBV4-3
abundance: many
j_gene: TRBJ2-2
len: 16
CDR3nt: TGCGCCAGCAGCCAATTAGGGACAGGGTCCACCGGGGAGCTGTTTTTT
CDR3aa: CASSQLGTGSTGELFF

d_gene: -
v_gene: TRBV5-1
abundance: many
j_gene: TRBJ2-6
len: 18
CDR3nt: TGCGCCAGCAGCTTGGTCGGAGGGGCCCCTTCTGGGGCCAACGTCCTGACTTTC
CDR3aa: CASSLVGGAPSGANVLTF

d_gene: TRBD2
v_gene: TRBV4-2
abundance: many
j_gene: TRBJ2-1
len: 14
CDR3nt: TGTGCCAGCAGGAGCGGGAGACAACGTGATGAGCAGTTCTTC
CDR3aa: CASRSGRQRDEQFF

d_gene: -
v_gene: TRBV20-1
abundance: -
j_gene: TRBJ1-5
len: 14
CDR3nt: TGCAGTGCTAGAGCTACCGGGGGGTTACAGCCCCAGCATTTT
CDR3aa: CSARATGGLQPQHF

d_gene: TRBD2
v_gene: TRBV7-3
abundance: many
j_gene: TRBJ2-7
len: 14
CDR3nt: TGTGCCAGCAGCTTAATGGGGGGGACCTACGAGCAGTACTTC
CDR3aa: CASSLMGGTYEQYF

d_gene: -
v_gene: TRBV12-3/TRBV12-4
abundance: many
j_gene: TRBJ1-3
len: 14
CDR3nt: TGTGCCAGCAGTTTTTACAGCTCTGGAAACACCATATATTTT
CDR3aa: CASSFYSSGNTIYF

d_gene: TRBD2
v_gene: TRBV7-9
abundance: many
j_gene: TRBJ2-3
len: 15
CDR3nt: TGTGCCAGCTTATTAGCGGGACATAGCACAGATACGCAGTATTTT
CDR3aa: CASLLAGHSTDTQYF

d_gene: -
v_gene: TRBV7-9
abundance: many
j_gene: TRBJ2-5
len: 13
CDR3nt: TGTGCCAGCAGCCCTCCGCGAGGCGAGACCCAGTACTTC
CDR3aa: CASSPPRGETQYF

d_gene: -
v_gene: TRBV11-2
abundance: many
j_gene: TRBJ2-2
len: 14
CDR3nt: TGTGCCAGCAGCTCCGAGTGGAACACCGGGGAGCTGTTTTTT
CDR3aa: CASSSEWNTGELFF

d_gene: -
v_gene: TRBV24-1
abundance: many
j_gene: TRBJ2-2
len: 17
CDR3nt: TGTGCCACCAGTGATCCCTTCGGCCGGTCCCACACCGGGGAGCTGTTTTTT
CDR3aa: CATSDPFGRSHTGELFF

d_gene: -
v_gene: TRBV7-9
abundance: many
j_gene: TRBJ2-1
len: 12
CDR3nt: TGTGCCAGCCTCCAACTCAACAATGAGCAGTTCTTC
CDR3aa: CASLQLNNEQFF

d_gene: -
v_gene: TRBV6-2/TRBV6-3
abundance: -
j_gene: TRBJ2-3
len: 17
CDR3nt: TGTGCCAGCAGTTACTCGCCCCCCGGCGGGAGCACAGATACGCAGTATTTT
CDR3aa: CASSYSPPGGSTDTQYF

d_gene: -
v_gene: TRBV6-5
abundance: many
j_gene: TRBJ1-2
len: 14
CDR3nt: TGTGCCAGCAGTTATAGGGGACAAAACTATGGCTACACCTTC
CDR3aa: CASSYRGQNYGYTF

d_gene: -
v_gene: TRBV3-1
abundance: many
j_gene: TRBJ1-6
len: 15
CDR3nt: TGTGCCAGCAGCCCTTTAGTTGGCTCAAATTCACCCCTCCACTTT
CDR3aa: CASSPLVGSNSPLHF

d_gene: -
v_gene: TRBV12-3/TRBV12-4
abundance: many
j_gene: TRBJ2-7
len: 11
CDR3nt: TGTGCCAGCAGCGACCCCTCCGGGAAGTACTTC
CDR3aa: CASSDPSGKYF

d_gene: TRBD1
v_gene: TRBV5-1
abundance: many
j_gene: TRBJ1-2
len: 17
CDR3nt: TGCGCCAGCAGTCGTCTTGACAGGGGGCGCATATTCCATGGCTACACCTTC
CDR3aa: CASSRLDRGRIFHGYTF

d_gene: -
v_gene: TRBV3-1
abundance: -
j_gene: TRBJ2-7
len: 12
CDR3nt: TGTGCCTTCTGTACCGCATTAGACGAGCAGTACTTC
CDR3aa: CAFCTALDEQYF

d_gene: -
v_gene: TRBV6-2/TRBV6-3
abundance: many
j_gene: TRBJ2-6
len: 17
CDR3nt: TGTGCCAGCAGTTTACACCCCAGGGACTCTGGGGCCAACGTCCTGACTTTC
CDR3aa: CASSLHPRDSGANVLTF

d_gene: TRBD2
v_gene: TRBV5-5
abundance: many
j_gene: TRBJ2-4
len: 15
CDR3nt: TGTGCCAGCAGCTTGCTAGCGGGGACCCGCAACATTCAGTACTTC
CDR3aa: CASSLLAGTRNIQYF

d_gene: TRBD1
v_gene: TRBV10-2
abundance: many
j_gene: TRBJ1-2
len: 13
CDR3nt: TGCGCCAGCAGTGATCGGCAGGGGGGGGGCTACACCTTC
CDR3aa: CASSDRQGGGYTF

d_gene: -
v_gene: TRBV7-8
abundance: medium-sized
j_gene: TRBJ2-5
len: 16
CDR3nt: TGTGCCAGCAGCTTAGTCCCCACGGGGGCGCAAGAGACCCAGTACTTC
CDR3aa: CASSLVPTGAQETQYF

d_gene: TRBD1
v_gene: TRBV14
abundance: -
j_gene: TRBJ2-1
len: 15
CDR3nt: TGTGCCAGCAGCCATACCGGGACAGTTAGAAATGAGCAGTTCTTC
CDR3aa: CASSHTGTVRNEQFF

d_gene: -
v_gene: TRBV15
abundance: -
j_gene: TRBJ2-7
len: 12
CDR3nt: TGTGCCACCAGCAGCCCGGGCTACGAGCAGTACTTC
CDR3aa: CATSSPGYEQYF

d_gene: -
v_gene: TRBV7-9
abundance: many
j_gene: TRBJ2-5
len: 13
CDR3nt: TGTGCCACCCATCCATGGGCCGTTAAGACCCAGTACTTC
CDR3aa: CATHPWAVKTQYF

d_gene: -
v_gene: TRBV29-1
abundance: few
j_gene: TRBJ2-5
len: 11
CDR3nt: TGCAGCGTTAACGATAAAGAGACCCAGTACTTC
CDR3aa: CSVNDKETQYF